The 13 T cell receptor beta chains reported below all come from one sample, sequenced in a study of blood T cell repertoires in COVID-19. Some clones are missing from TCRdb's copy, which holds only in-frame ones; the method was immunoSEQ multiplex PCR. This table holds some 120,000 clones, approximately 88% found once. What was sequenced was peripheral blood. The receptors stem from a woman younger than 45 who had recovered from COVID-19.

The CDR3 DNA is TGTGCCAGCAGTAACGATCGGGACAGGGGACTCCAGGACCACTTT. Its protein product is CASSNDRDRGLQDHF. The chain combines TRBV6-1 with TRBJ1-6; 10 bases map to TRBD1. V lost 5 bases, J lost 18 bases, and 16 bases stayed unmatched. CDR1 MNHNS and CDR2 SASEGT come from the germline V gene. CDR3 size: 15 residues.

This clone is a singleton in its sample. The V and J genes are TRBV11-2 and TRBJ2-7; 8 bases map to TRBD1. V shed 2 bases, J shed 2 bases, and the junction held 8 bases outside the gene matches. The CDR3 sequence is 16 residues long. Germline V gives CDR1 SGHAT, CDR2 FQNNGV. CDR3 residues: CASSLYTGGSTYEQYF. The CDR3 nucleotides read TGTGCCAGCAGCTTATATACAGGGGGATCGACCTACGAGCAGTACTTC.

This clone was found a few times. The V call is TRBV5-1, the J call TRBJ2-2; the D gene is possibly TRBD2 (7 bases). The CDR3 has 15 residues. Trimming took off 1 base at V and 6 bases at J, with 13 bases between the two ends. Germline CDR1 is SGHRS and CDR2 is YFSETQ. The CDR3 sequence is CASSLTQGRAGELFF. The CDR3 DNA reads as TGCGCCAGCAGCTTGACCCAGGGGAGGGCCGGGGAGCTGTTTTTT.

This chain uses TRBV27 with TRBJ1-2, with TRBD1 as a possible D gene (6 bases). Germline CDR1 reads MNHEY; CDR2 reads SMNVEV (reference sequence). The CDR3 contains 13 residues. V lost 5 bases to trimming and J lost 4 bases, with 11 bases between them. DNA for the CDR3: TGTGCCAGCAGTACAGGGAGAAGCTATGGCTACACCTTC. Translation: CASSTGRSYGYTF.

The chain recombines TRBV4-2 with TRBJ2-5; TRBD1 is a possible D gene (6 bases). The V gene lost 2 bases and the J gene lost 3 bases, with 10 bases spanning the gap. The CDR3 extends over 14 amino acids. Germline CDR1 and CDR2: LGHNA and YNFKEQ. CDR3 region: CASSQTWTEETQYF. CDR3 nucleotide sequence: TGTGCCAGCAGCCAAACCTGGACAGAAGAGACCCAGTACTTC.

This sequence joins TRBV3-1 (or the pseudogene TRBV3-2) and TRBJ1-2; unclear D gene. The CDR3 is made up of 15 amino acids. CDR1 LGHDT and CDR2 YNNKEL come from the germline V gene (reference sequence). Trimming took off 0 bases at V and 0 bases at J, with 8 bases between the two ends. The CDR3 DNA follows: TGTGCCAGCAGCCAAGAAAGCGTTTCTAACTATGGCTACACCTTC. Translation gives CASSQESVSNYGYTF.

J is TRBJ1-4 and V is TRBV4-1, with a weak D call TRBD1 (6 bases). In germline, CDR1 is MGHRA, CDR2 YSYEKL. This CDR3 is built from 15 residues. V lost 4 bases, J lost 5 bases, and 14 bases lay in between. The CDR3 region is CASSPKVGGNEKLFF. In DNA, the CDR3 is TGCGCCAGCAGCCCGAAGGTAGGGGGAAATGAAAAACTGTTTTTT.

The chain joins TRBV29-1 to TRBJ1-2, with 8 bases identical to TRBD1. Unmatched junction bases numbered 12, after V lost 7 bases and J lost 8 bases. Germline V gene sequence: CDR1 SQVTM, CDR2 ANQGSEA. This CDR3 region has 13 residues. The CDR3 reads CSAFGPGTGGYTF. As DNA, the CDR3 is TGCAGCGCCTTCGGACCGGGGACAGGCGGCTACACCTTC.

The table lists this clone with a few counts. The chain is built from TRBV6-5 and TRBJ2-1, with D perhaps matching TRBD1 (7 bases). Germline CDR1 MNHEY, CDR2 SVGAGI. The CDR3 spans 15 residues. V lost 5 bases and J 6 bases, leaving 17 bases between the germline ends. CDR3: CASSTGRGDSNEQFF. CDR3 nucleotides: TGTGCCAGCAGTACCGGAAGGGGGGACAGCAATGAGCAGTTCTTC.

V is TRBV2 and J is TRBJ2-1; TRBD2 might be the D (5 bases). Trimming took off 9 bases at V and 3 bases at J, with 9 bases between the two ends. CDR1 is SNHLY and CDR2 is FYNNEI in the germline V gene. This CDR3 spans 12 amino acids. CDR3 loop: CASKLVYNEQFF. The CDR3 DNA is TGTGCCAGTAAACTAGTCTACAATGAGCAGTTCTTC.

The V gene is TRBV3-1 (or the pseudogene TRBV3-2), the J gene TRBJ2-7; 11 positions match TRBD2. The CDR3 runs to 16 residues. Germline V gives CDR1 LGHDT, CDR2 YNNKEL (reference sequence). Trimming removed 4 bases from V and 3 bases from J; junction bases left unmatched: 8. CDR3 nucleotides: TGTGCCAGCAGCCCGGGACTAGCGGCAAATTTCTACGAGCAGTACTTC. Its translation: CASSPGLAANFYEQYF.

The V gene is TRBV5-1, the J gene TRBJ2-3, with a tentative D call TRBD1 (6 bases). Germline V gene data show CDR1 as SGHRS and CDR2 as YFSETQ. V was clipped by 0 bases and J by 2 bases, with 10 bases between them. The CDR3 extends over 15 amino acids. CDR3 DNA sequence: TGCGCCAGCAGCTTGGACAGGGCCACCACAGATACGCAGTATTTT. Its protein product is CASSLDRATTDTQYF.

By frequency in the sample, this clone is medium-sized. The J gene is TRBJ2-3, the V gene TRBV6-5; no reliable D call. Germline V gene lookup returns CDR1 MNHEY and CDR2 SVGAGI. Trimming stripped 11 bases from V and 5 bases from J, with 11 bases between. CDR3 length: 11 residues. CDR3 residues: CAASSGDTQYF. In nucleotides, the CDR3 is TGTGCCGCATCTAGTGGAGATACGCAGTATTTT.